This T cell receptor (beta chain) was found in a study of T cell clonality in common variable immunodeficiency. CDR3 length: 13 residues. Looked up from germline, CDR1 is PRHDT and CDR2 is FYEKMQ (reference sequence). The junction had 5 bases not matched to a gene; V was cut back by 3 bases and J by 7 bases. Sequencing input was equivalent genomic DNA from CVID and controls. TCRdb's table, derived via immunoSEQ multiplex PCR, lists solely in-frame clones and lacks some. The sample includes 57,000 or so clones, none of them occurring once. This clone was observed many times. What it binds is not known. The sequence runs out 3 residues before the end of the CDR3; the remainder is reconstructed from the germline J gene. Notes on the study in general: Repertoire-complication correlations in CVID were limited by patient heterogeneity.

This TCR was sampled from a person between 18 and 75 years old in good health. The rearrangement links TRBV13 to TRBJ1-2; 7 bases line up with TRBD1. The source material was peripheral blood mononuclear cells. The CDR3 sequence is CASSLAGGTGYTF. Incomplete CDR3 DNA: TGTGCCAGCAGCTTGGCAGGGGGGACTGGC.